This T cell receptor beta chain comes out of a study of early T cells in non-severe SARS-CoV-2 infection. Study overall: The input, bulk RNA from unsorted whole blood, was sequenced, and chains were unpaired. General study findings and limits: Anti-spike CD8 responses were favored in VDJdb matching, and private and CD4 specificities were missed.

Note on this clonotype: Its cognate antigen is unknown.

There are 14 residues in the CDR3. V lost 6 bases and J 0 bases, leaving 11 bases between the germline ends. Germline V gene lookup returns CDR1 MNHEY and CDR2 SVGAGI. cDNA molecules, individually, were tagged with unique molecular identifiers. TCRdb used MiXCR to reprocess the 5' RACE reads, holding one entry per CDR3 protein. The profile shows about 85,000 distinct CDR3 sequences, roughly an eighth of them singletons. V and J are TRBV6-5 and TRBJ2-5; D is possibly TRBD2 (5 bases). The sequence was obtained from an adult who was a healthcare worker with PCR-confirmed SARS-CoV-2 infection or an uninfected control (not recorded which). Sequenced sample: whole blood. The CDR3 sequence is CASSRGRNQETQYF. In DNA form, the CDR3 reads TGTGCCAGCAGCCGAGGGCGGAACCAAGAGACCCAGTACTTC.